These T cell receptor beta chains were read from a single sample in a study of control samples from healthy donors and cancer patients. TCRdb's copy holds only in-frame clones and misses some; the assay was immunoSEQ multiplex PCR. The sample yields some 96,000 clones, over 90% seen once. Material for sequencing was blood. The receptors were sampled from a man between 18 and 29 years old in good health. Both conserved end residues are part of each CDR3. A D gene is named only where the DNA matches it firmly. Size is stated for part of the rows, as once, few or many counts, or as a class when the clone is expanded.

-	TRBJ2-2	TRBV15	-	TGTGCCACCAGCATCTCTAGGGGATCGAAACCTTCACCAAGGTCCCGGGAGCTGTTTTTT	CATSISRGSKPSPRSRELFF
-	TRBJ2-7	TRBV7-2	-	TGTGCCAGCAGCTCTCAGGGAGGGGGCCCCTACGAGCAGTACTTC	CASSSQGGGPYEQYF
-	TRBJ1-1	TRBV7-8	-	TGTGCCAGCAGCCCCCTCCAGGGGTGGGAGTCTACGCCGAACACTGAAGCTTTCTTT	CASSPLQGWESTPNTEAFF
-	TRBJ1-1	TRBV4-2	-	TGTGCCAGCAGCCAAGGGGTAGGTCAGGGTTCGGGATATGAAGCTTTCTTT	CASSQGVGQGSGYEAFF
-	TRBJ1-1	TRBV4-1	-	TGCGCCAGCAGCCGGGGGCAAATCGGGGACACTGAAGCTTTCTTT	CASSRGQIGDTEAFF
-	TRBJ2-2	TRBV19	-	TGTGCCAGTAGTGAAAGGGGGTCGAACACCGGGGAGCTGTTTTTT	CASSERGSNTGELFF
-	TRBJ1-1	TRBV2	-	TGTGCCAGCATTGGGGGGAACACTGAAGCTTTCTTT	CASIGGNTEAFF
-	TRBJ2-5	TRBV11-2	-	TGTGCCAGCAGCTCGGGGGCCCGGGAGGAGACCCAGTACTTC	CASSSGAREETQYF
-	TRBJ1-2	TRBV12-3/TRBV12-4	-	TGTGCCAGCAGTCCCCGGGGGGACGGCTACACCTTC	CASSPRGDGYTF
-	TRBJ1-2	TRBV15	-	TGTGCCACCAGCAGAGACAGGGGTAACTATGGCTACACCTTC	CATSRDRGNYGYTF
-	TRBJ1-2	TRBV7-9	-	TGTGCCAGCAGCTTCAAAGGGGCAAGGCCTGACTATGGCTACACCTTC	CASSFKGARPDYGYTF
TRBD1	TRBJ2-2	TRBV7-7	-	TGTGCTAGCAGCTTAGAGGGGGCAGGTACCGGGGAGCTGTTTTTT	CASSLEGAGTGELFF
TRBD2	TRBJ2-7	TRBV11-2	-	TGTGCCAGCAGCTTAAAGGGGCGGACTAGCCCTATCTCCTACGAGCAGTACTTC	CASSLKGRTSPISYEQYF
-	TRBJ1-4	TRBV4-2	-	TGTGCCAGCAGCCAAGAGGGGATGGGACACGTTAATGAAAAACTGTTTTTT	CASSQEGMGHVNEKLFF
-	TRBJ1-1	TRBV7-2	-	TGTGCCAGCAGCTTACCGTTGAACACTGAAGCTTTCTTT	CASSLPLNTEAFF
TRBD1	TRBJ1-1	TRBV5-6	-	TGTGCCAGCGGACAGGGTGGGGGGGCCTCTGCCACTGAAGCTTTCTTT	CASGQGGGASATEAFF
-	TRBJ1-2	TRBV4-1	-	TGCGCCAGCAGCCAAGGCGAGATCGTAAAACCCTATGGCTACACCTTC	CASSQGEIVKPYGYTF
-	TRBJ2-1	TRBV5-1	-	TGCGCCAGCAGCCCGAGAGGGGGAACGAATGAGCAGTTCTTC	CASSPRGGTNEQFF
-	TRBJ1-1	TRBV2	-	TGTGCCAGCAGTGAAGCGGGCAATTATTATGAAGCTTTCTTT	CASSEAGNYYEAFF
TRBD2	TRBJ2-5	TRBV6-1	-	TGTGCCAGCAGTGAAAGCGGGACTAGCGGACCCTACGCGGGAGAAGAGACCCAGTACTTC	CASSESGTSGPYAGEETQYF
TRBD1	TRBJ2-7	TRBV27	-	TGTGCCAGCAGCCCGCACGGGACAGGGGCTTCGAACGAGCAGTACTTC	CASSPHGTGASNEQYF
TRBD1	TRBJ1-1	TRBV5-1	-	TGCGCCAGTCAAGGGACAGCTGTTACAGCTTTCTTT	CASQGTAVTAFF
TRBD1	TRBJ1-1	TRBV6-1	-	TGTGCCAGCAGTGAAGCGAGTCCCCGGGACAGGGACACTGAAGCTTTCTTT	CASSEASPRDRDTEAFF
TRBD1	TRBJ1-6	TRBV27	-	TGTGCCAGCAGTCTCCCCGGACAGGGTTGGCCCCTCCACTTT	CASSLPGQGWPLHF
-	TRBJ1-1	TRBV28	once	TGTGCCAGCCTGAGAGGAGAGAACACTGAAGCTTTCTTT	CASLRGENTEAFF
TRBD1	TRBJ2-7	TRBV6-1	-	TGTGCCAGCAGTGAATTGGGACAGGTGCCTGGCGAGCAGTACTTC	CASSELGQVPGEQYF
TRBD1	TRBJ2-2	TRBV19	-	TGTGCCAGTAGGGGACAGGGAGTCACCGGGGAGCTGTTTTTT	CASRGQGVTGELFF
-	TRBJ1-3	TRBV19	-	TGTGCCAGTAGTATATTAACGGTCTCTGGAAACACCATATATTTT	CASSILTVSGNTIYF
-	TRBJ1-5	TRBV4-3	-	TGCGCCAGCAGCCAAGGTCTGCCCCTAGGGCAGCCCCAGCATTTT	CASSQGLPLGQPQHF
-	TRBJ2-1	TRBV7-6	-	TGTGCCAGCACCTCCTTTAGGCCAGTCTCAAATGAGCAGTTCTTC	CASTSFRPVSNEQFF
TRBD1	TRBJ1-1	TRBV4-1	-	TGCGCCAGCAGCCGCAGACAGGGAGAGGCCACTGAAGCTTTCTTT	CASSRRQGEATEAFF
TRBD2	TRBJ2-7	TRBV6-5	-	TGTGCCAGCGGCGGACTAGCGGGAAACTACGAGCAGTACTTC	CASGGLAGNYEQYF
-	TRBJ1-5	TRBV27	-	TGTGCCAGCAGTCCGGCGACGGGTGGCAATCAGCCCCAGCATTTT	CASSPATGGNQPQHF
TRBD1	TRBJ1-1	TRBV4-1	-	TGCGCCAGCGGTTCCGGGACAGCCGGTGAAGCTTTCTTT	CASGSGTAGEAFF
TRBD1	TRBJ1-2	TRBV5-1	few	TGCGCCAGCAGCGTGGGGGGCCCGGGACAGGGTCGTGGCTACACCTTC	CASSVGGPGQGRGYTF
TRBD2	TRBJ2-3	TRBV4-3	-	TGCGCCAGCAGCCAAGATCGCGTAGGGCGGGGGATAAACACAGATACGCAGTATTTT	CASSQDRVGRGINTDTQYF
-	TRBJ1-1	TRBV18	-	TGTGCCAGCTCACCCGACGTGGGTGCGAACACTGAAGCTTTCTTT	CASSPDVGANTEAFF
TRBD2	TRBJ2-1	TRBV10-3	few	TGTGCCATCAGTGACGGGACTAACAATGAGCAGTTCTTC	CAISDGTNNEQFF
-	TRBJ1-5	TRBV6-6	few	TGTGCCAGCAGTTATGTGGGACACAATCAGCCCCAGCATTTT	CASSYVGHNQPQHF
-	TRBJ1-2	TRBV4-1	-	TGCGCCAGCAGCCTAGGGCGGACTCGGGATGGCTACACCTTC	CASSLGRTRDGYTF
-	TRBJ1-1	TRBV10-2	-	TGCGCCAGCAGTGGACAGTCGAACACTGAAGCTTTCTTT	CASSGQSNTEAFF
-	TRBJ2-5	TRBV11-2	-	TGTGCCAGCAGCTTAGACAGGGAGACCCAGTACTTC	CASSLDRETQYF
-	TRBJ1-4	TRBV4-1	-	TGCGCCAGCAGCCAAGAGGGGACGGTTTTTAATGAAAAACTGTTTTTT	CASSQEGTVFNEKLFF
TRBD2	TRBJ2-1	TRBV9	-	TGTGCCAGCAGCGTAGGAGGCGGGAGGGCCTACAATGAGCAGTTCTTC	CASSVGGGRAYNEQFF
-	TRBJ2-1	TRBV19	-	TGTGCCAGTATTCGGGAACAAGGAATCTACAATGAGCAGTTCTTC	CASIREQGIYNEQFF
-	TRBJ1-1	TRBV12-3/TRBV12-4	-	TGTGCCAGCAGTTTTACGGCGAACACTGAAGCTTTCTTT	CASSFTANTEAFF
-	TRBJ1-2	TRBV18	-	TGTGCCAGCTCACCAATAAACGGGGGCAGGGACTATGGCTACACCTTC	CASSPINGGRDYGYTF
-	TRBJ1-6	TRBV18	-	TGTGCCAGCTCACCAGGGGCTAATAATTCACCCCTCCACTTT	CASSPGANNSPLHF
-	TRBJ2-7	TRBV18	-	TGTGCCAGCTCACCCCCGCGGGGCTCCTACGAGCAGTACTTC	CASSPPRGSYEQYF
-	TRBJ1-1	TRBV7-9	-	TGTGCCAGCAGCTTCGGGAGGGAGGAAGCTTTCTTT	CASSFGREEAFF